The 20 T cell receptor beta chains listed next were all sequenced from one sample in a study of cytomegalovirus exposure and HLA in healthy donors. The study ran its PCR with 60 Vbeta and 13 Jbeta primers. Profiled with immunoSEQ multiplex PCR; TCRdb holds only in-frame clones, not every one. Of about 130,000 clones in the sample, over 60% are singletons; the top ten hold roughly 13%. Sequencing used PBMCs. All receptors come from a woman aged 40-49 years in good health and CMV-seropositive.

The V gene is TRBV28, the J gene TRBJ2-1; D might be TRBD1 (6 bases). The V and J ends lost 5 bases and 0 bases respectively, with 14 bases between them. Germline loops: CDR1 MDHEN, CDR2 SYDVKM. The CDR3 contains 16 residues. Here the CDR3 DNA reads TGTGCCAGCAGTGCCGATCAGGGGAGCTCCTACAATGAGCAGTTCTTC. The encoded protein is CASSADQGSSYNEQFF.

On this clone itself: The junction departs from germline at one end; a sequencing error may be responsible. The V call is TRBV28, the J call TRBJ1-2, with a weak D call TRBD1 (5 bases). The CDR3 loop spans 17 amino acids. CDR1 and CDR2 (germline): MDHEN, SYDVKM. The CDR3 sequence: CASSLWPREGRPYGYTF. CDR3 in DNA: TGTGCCAGCAGTCTATGGCCCAGGGAGGGGAGACCCTATGGCTACACCTTC.

The V gene is TRBV30, the J gene TRBJ2-5; 14 bases are a match to TRBD2. The CDR3 runs to 16 residues. V shed 2 bases, J shed 2 bases, and the junction held 4 bases outside the gene matches. Germline loops: CDR1 GTSNPN, CDR2 SVGIG (reference sequence). The CDR3 DNA reads as TGTGCCTGGAGTCGGGGACTAGCGGGAGTGCAAGAGACCCAGTACTTC. This encodes CAWSRGLAGVQETQYF. Filled out from reference TRBV30 and TRBJ2-5, the complete variable domain reads SQTIHQWPATLVQPVGSPLSLECTVEGTSNPNLYWYRQAAGRGLQLLFYSVGIGQISSEVPQNLSASRPQDRQFILSSKKLLLSDSGFYLCAWSRGLAGVQETQYFGPGTRLLVL.

The chain is built from TRBV6-5 and TRBJ2-5; 12 bases align to TRBD1. Germline CDR1 is MNHEY and CDR2 is SVGAGI. This CDR3 region has 15 residues. The ends lost 6 bases at V and 5 bases at J; junction bases unmatched: 7. The CDR3 DNA reads as TGTGCCAGCAGGGGGACAGGGGGCGCAGGCGAGACCCAGTACTTC. Its translation: CASRGTGGAGETQYF.

The rearrangement joins TRBV28 to TRBJ2-1; 10 bases match TRBD1. CDR3 length equals 16 residues. V lost 2 bases, J lost 3 bases, and 4 bases stayed unmatched. The germline CDR1 and CDR2 sequences are MDHEN and SYDVKM. Written as DNA, the CDR3 is TGTGCCAGCAGTTTACCGGGACAGGGGAGCTACAATGAGCAGTTCTTC. Protein: CASSLPGQGSYNEQFF.

This clone has just a few counts. Additional DNA sequences in this sample encode the identical CDR3. The chain employs TRBV9 and TRBJ2-1; TRBD2 matches 12 bases. After removal of 0 bases from V and 8 bases from J, the junction contained 0 bases not matched to a gene. Germline V gives CDR1 SGDLS, CDR2 YYNGEE. This CDR3 region has 14 residues. This CDR3 is CASSVGLAGDEQFF. CDR3 sequence (DNA): TGTGCCAGCAGCGTAGGACTAGCGGGAGATGAGCAGTTCTTC.

This clone was found once. The CDR3 is CASGDRGPTQPQHF. CDR3 nucleotides: TGTGCCAGCGGGGATAGGGGGCCGACCCAGCCCCAGCATTTT. The chain couples TRBV2 to TRBJ1-5, with 7 bases fitting TRBD1. The CDR3 loop spans 14 amino acids. Germline CDR1 SNHLY, CDR2 FYNNEI. The ends lost 8 bases at V and 7 bases at J; junction bases unmatched: 11.

In its sample, this clone was seen a few times. This CDR3 is CASSELEGTEAFF. CDR3 coding DNA: TGCGCCAGCAGTGAGCTCGAGGGCACTGAAGCTTTCTTT. The rearrangement uses TRBV10-2 and TRBJ1-1; D unclear. Trimming removed 2 bases at V and 4 bases at J, with 8 bases between. The CDR3 consists of 13 residues. Germline V CDR1 and CDR2: WSHSY, SAAADI.

The genes are TRBV19 and TRBJ2-7, with TRBD1 identical over 8 bases. Trimming took 6 bases from V and 5 from J; bases not matched to a gene: 9. This CDR3 comprises 14 residues. From germline, CDR1 is LNHDA and CDR2 SQIVND (reference sequence). CDR3 DNA sequence: TGTGCCAGTAGGGATCCGGGACAGGTTGACGAGCAGTACTTC. Translating it yields CASRDPGQVDEQYF.

The genes are TRBV6-6 and TRBJ1-2, with 9 positions matching TRBD1. Germline V CDR1 and CDR2: MNHNY, SVGAGI (reference sequence). V was pared by 6 bases and J by 4 bases, with 12 bases of the junction left unmatched. This CDR3 has 16 residues. CDR3 sequence reads: CASRSPTGGVSYGYTF. The DNA for the CDR3 is TGTGCCAGCAGGAGCCCAACAGGGGGCGTAAGCTATGGCTACACCTTC.

This chain joins TRBV5-1 and TRBJ2-5, with 7 bases fitting TRBD1. The V and J ends lost 4 bases and 1 base, in that order; junction bases with no gene match: 7. In germline, CDR1 is SGHRS, CDR2 YFSETQ. The length of the CDR3 is 15 residues. CDR3 nucleotide sequence: TGCGCCAGCAGCCCCGCAGGGGGTTTCCAAGAGACCCAGTACTTC. This translates into CASSPAGGFQETQYF.

The chain joins TRBV6-1 to TRBJ2-2; D is possibly TRBD2 (5 bases). Per the germline V gene, CDR1 is MNHNS and CDR2 is SASEGT. With 6 bases removed from V and 7 bases from J, the gap between germline ends came to 12 bases. This CDR3 contains 13 residues. In DNA, the CDR3 is TGTGCCAGCAGGGCAGAGGGTAACGGGGAGCTGTTTTTT. Translating it yields CASRAEGNGELFF.

The genes are TRBV5-1 and TRBJ2-3, with D unclear. V lost 5 bases and J lost 2, with 3 bases in between. The CDR3 runs to 11 residues. Germline assignment: CDR1 SGHRS and CDR2 YFSETQ. The CDR3 region is CASSYTDTQYF. The CDR3 coding sequence is TGCGCCAGCAGTTACACAGATACGCAGTATTTT.

V is TRBV10-3 and J is TRBJ2-7, with 11 bases aligning to TRBD2. The CDR3 contains 15 residues. Germline V gene data show CDR1 as ENHRY and CDR2 as SYGVKD. After removal of 6 bases from V and 2 bases from J, the junction contained 6 bases not matched to a gene. The CDR3 nucleotides are TGTGCCATCAGCGGTGGGACTAGCGGAGCCTACGAGCAGTACTTC. Translating gives CAISGGTSGAYEQYF.

This rearrangement joins TRBV9 to TRBJ2-1; TRBD2 agrees at 14 bases. Per germline, CDR1 SGDLS and CDR2 YYNGEE. V trimming: 4 bases; J trimming: 6 bases; junction bases outside the gene matches: 6. The CDR3 runs to 16 residues. In DNA, the CDR3 is TGTGCCAGCAGCCTAAGACTAGCGGGAGGGCCCAATGAGCAGTTCTTC. Translating it yields CASSLRLAGGPNEQFF.

CDR3 DNA sequence: TGCAGCGTTGACCGGCGGGAGAGGATAGATACGCAGTATTTT. Amino acids: CSVDRRERIDTQYF. This sequence joins TRBV29-1 and TRBJ2-3, with 7 bases identical to TRBD2. This CDR3 region has 14 residues. Looked up from germline, CDR1 is SQVTM and CDR2 is ANQGSEA. The J segment lost 5 bases and the V segment lost 3 bases, leaving 8 bases of the junction unmatched.

The sample holds a few counts of this clone. The chain couples TRBV30 to TRBJ2-7, with D perhaps TRBD2 (6 bases). Trimming removed 0 bases at V and 6 bases at J, with 15 bases between. Germline CDR1 and CDR2: GTSNPN and SVGIG (reference sequence). CDR3 length: 14 residues. In DNA, the CDR3 is TGTGCCTGGAGTGTAGGACTACCCCTCTCCGAGCAGTACTTC. Translated, it gives CAWSVGLPLSEQYF.

In DNA form, the CDR3 reads TGTGCCAGCAGTTTTAGCGGGAGGGCCAGGGATACGCAGTATTTT. Protein sequence: CASSFSGRARDTQYF. The chain links TRBV11-2 to TRBJ2-3, with 11 bases lining up with TRBD2. The CDR3 sequence is 15 residues long. CDR1 is SGHAT and CDR2 is FQNNGV in the germline V gene. J gave up 6 bases and V 6 bases, and 8 bases lay outside the gene matches.

This clone has just one count. This chain connects TRBV5-4 to TRBJ2-7, with 12 nucleotides matching TRBD1. Germline CDR1 reads SGHNT; CDR2 reads YYREEE (reference sequence). Germline trimming cut 4 bases from V and 5 bases from J; bases unmatched to any gene: 7. The CDR3 is 15 residues long. The CDR3 DNA is TGTGCCAGCAGCCCCCGGGACAGGGGGCTCGACGAGCAGTACTTC. It translates to CASSPRDRGLDEQYF.

The chain couples TRBV27 to TRBJ2-3, with D maybe TRBD1 (6 bases). The germline CDR1 and CDR2 sequences are MNHEY and SMNVEV (reference sequence). The germline V and J ends were trimmed by 4 bases and 0 bases, with 11 bases remaining between them. The CDR3 loop spans 15 amino acids. The CDR3 DNA follows: TGTGCCAGCAGTTGGGACACCTTTAGCACAGATACGCAGTATTTT. Translating it yields CASSWDTFSTDTQYF.